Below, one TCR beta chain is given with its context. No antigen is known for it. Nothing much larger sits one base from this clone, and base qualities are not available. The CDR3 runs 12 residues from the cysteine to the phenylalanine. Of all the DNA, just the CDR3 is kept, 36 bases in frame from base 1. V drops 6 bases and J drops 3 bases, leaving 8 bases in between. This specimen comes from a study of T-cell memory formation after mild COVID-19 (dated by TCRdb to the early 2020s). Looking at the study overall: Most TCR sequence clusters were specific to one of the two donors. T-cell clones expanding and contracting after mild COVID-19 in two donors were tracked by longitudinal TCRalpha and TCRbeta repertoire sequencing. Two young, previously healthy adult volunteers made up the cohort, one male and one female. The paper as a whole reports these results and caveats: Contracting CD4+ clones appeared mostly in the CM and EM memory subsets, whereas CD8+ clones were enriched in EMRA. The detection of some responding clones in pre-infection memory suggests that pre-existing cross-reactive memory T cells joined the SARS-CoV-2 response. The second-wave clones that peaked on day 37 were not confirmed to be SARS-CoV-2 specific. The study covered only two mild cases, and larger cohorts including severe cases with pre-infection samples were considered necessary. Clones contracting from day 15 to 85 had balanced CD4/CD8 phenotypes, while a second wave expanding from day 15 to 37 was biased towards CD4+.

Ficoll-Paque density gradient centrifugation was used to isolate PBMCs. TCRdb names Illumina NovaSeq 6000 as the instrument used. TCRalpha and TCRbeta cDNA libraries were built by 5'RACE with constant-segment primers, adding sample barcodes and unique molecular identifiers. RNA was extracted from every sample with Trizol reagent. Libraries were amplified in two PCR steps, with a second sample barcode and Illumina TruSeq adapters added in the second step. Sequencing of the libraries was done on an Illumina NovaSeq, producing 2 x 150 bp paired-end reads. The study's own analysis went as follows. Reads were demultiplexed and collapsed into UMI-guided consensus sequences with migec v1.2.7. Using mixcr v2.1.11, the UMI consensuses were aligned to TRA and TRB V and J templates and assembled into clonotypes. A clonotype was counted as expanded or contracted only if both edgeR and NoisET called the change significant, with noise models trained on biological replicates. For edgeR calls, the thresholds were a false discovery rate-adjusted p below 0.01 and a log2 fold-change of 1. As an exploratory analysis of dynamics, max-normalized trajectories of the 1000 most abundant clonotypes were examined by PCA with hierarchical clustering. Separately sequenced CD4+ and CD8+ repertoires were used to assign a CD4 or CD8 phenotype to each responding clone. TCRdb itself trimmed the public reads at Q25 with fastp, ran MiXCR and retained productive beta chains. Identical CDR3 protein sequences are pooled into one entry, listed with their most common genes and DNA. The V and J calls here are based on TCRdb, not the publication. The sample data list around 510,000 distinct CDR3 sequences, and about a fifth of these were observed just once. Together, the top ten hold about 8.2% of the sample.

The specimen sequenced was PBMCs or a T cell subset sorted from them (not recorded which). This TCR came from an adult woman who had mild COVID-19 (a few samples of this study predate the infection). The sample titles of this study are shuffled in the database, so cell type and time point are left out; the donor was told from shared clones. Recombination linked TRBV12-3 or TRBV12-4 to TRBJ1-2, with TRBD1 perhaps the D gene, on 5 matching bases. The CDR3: CASRQGYYGYTF. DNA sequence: TGTGCCAGCAGGCAGGGTTACTATGGCTACACCTTC.